Reported below is one TCR beta chain. The clone's antigen remains unknown. No clone much larger than this one lies a single base away; base qualities are absent. What the time point label conveys for this sample: about 28 days (+/-7) after the second vaccine dose. AZD1222 recipients with second doses at about 4 weeks or about 12 weeks were pooled, because spike-specific TCR depth and breadth did not differ between schedules. Vaccinee samples were obtained from the UK trials COV001 and COV002, which included a single-blind randomized controlled phase 2/3 trial of AZD1222 (ChAdOx1 nCoV-19) in healthy adults. For TCRbeta chain sequencing, PBMC samples were collected from trial participants at day 0 and at day 28 after the second dose. The data stem from a study of T cell responses to AZD1222 COVID-19 vaccine (dated by TCRdb to the early 2020s). Notes on the research overall: TCR sequencing covered over 230 trial participants: around 210 given two doses of AZD1222 and 26 given two doses of MenACWY control vaccine. Trial participants were enrolled into age subgroups of 18-55, 56-69 and 70-plus years, which contained about 150, 28 and 57 TCR-sequenced participants, respectively.

The CDR3 regions of human TCRbeta chains were analyzed by immunosequencing. Concerning the study's data processing: TCRs in the repertoires were compared against a reference library of SARS-CoV-2-specific TCRs that had been generated with the MIRA antigen-specificity platform. Breadth was defined as the fraction of unique TCRs that were SARS-CoV-2-associated, and depth was defined as the fraction of total T cells that were SARS-CoV-2-associated. Using the MIRA data, every spike-specific TCR was mapped to the spike region that the TCR reacted to and assigned to either a CD4 or a CD8 class. Log10-transformed breadth and depth values were compared by one-way ANOVA with Sidak's multiple comparisons tests. Not all clones reach the TCRdb copy of this immuneACCESS table, which keeps in-frame sequences only. Checked studies attribute under half of the gap to unresolved V genes and leave the rest unexplained. V and J calls and clone size are as listed in that table; D and trimming were resolved from the DNA. In all, the sample holds roughly 150,000 clones, and around 85% of those were seen once. The ten biggest clones cover 0.85% to 1.2% of the sample.

The investigation overall reported the following: Vaccine-associated CD4 TCRs spanned the whole spike protein, with dominant responses in regions 160-218 and 743-854. The 56-69-year group was small, and its depth increase did not reach significance, likely because of low power. Conclusions about previously exposed vaccinees were limited because only six AZD1222 recipients were SARS-CoV-2 seropositive at baseline. After two AZD1222 doses, spike-specific TCR breadth and depth were significantly higher than at day 0 and than in MenACWY recipients. Because no samples from the day 14 peak response were available, repertoires could be characterized only after the peak T cell response. Most participants were white British and females outnumbered males, and the authors suggested that clonal diversity may have been underestimated. Nearly half of unique spike-specific TCRs reportedly recognized epitopes outside regions mutated in the B.1.351 and B.1.1.7 variants.

CDR1 and CDR2 (MGHRA, YSYEKL) derive from the germline V gene. The CDR3 measures 14 amino acids from cysteine to phenylalanine. The CDR3 DNA has 42 bases and is translated from base 1. The junction shows trimming of 1 base on V and 7 bases on J, plus 13 bases between the germline ends. Sequences were derived from peripheral blood, sampled 28 days after the second AZD1222 dose. The sequence came from an adult who received the AZD1222 COVID-19 vaccine. The sequence is built from TRBV4-1 and TRBJ1-2, with TRBD1 tentatively as D gene (5 bases match). DNA sequence: TGCGCCAGCAGCCAAGGGGTGGGGGAGGGTGGCTACACCTTC. It translates to CASSQGVGEGGYTF.